Shown below are 25 T cell receptor beta chains from a single sample sequenced in a study of vaccination effects on CD4 cells after COVID-19. With the ViraFEST assay, the study expanded antigen-specific CD4+ T cells using viral peptide pools, then sequenced them. CD4+ T cells were isolated after 10 days of culture. Vaccination of participants consisted of two doses of either the BNT162b2 or mRNA-1273 vaccine. Clones were read by immunoSEQ multiplex PCR, and TCRdb kept only the in-frame ones, dropping some. The sample contains about 66,000 clones, about 80% of which appear only once. For these TCRs, the target antigens are not known. Sample: CD4+ T cells from PBMCs cultured with HCoV-OC43 spike peptides, taken after COVID-19 vaccination. Subset described: HCoV-OC43 spike overlapping peptide pool stimulation. All receptors derive from a human donor who received a COVID-19 vaccine.

The rearrangement joins TRBV10-1 to TRBJ2-5; TRBD1 or TRBD2 may be the D gene (5 bases each). The V end was cut by 8 bases, the J end by 5 bases, with 18 bases between. CDR1 WNHNN and CDR2 SYGVQD come from the germline V gene (reference sequence). This CDR3 is 14 amino acids long. CDR3 sequence reads: CASADSLASETQYF. The CDR3 DNA reads as TGCGCCAGCGCCGACAGTCTCGCTAGCGAGACCCAGTACTTC.

The rearrangement joins TRBV19 to TRBJ2-1; 11 nucleotides agree with TRBD1. This CDR3 region has 16 residues. CDR1 is LNHDA, CDR2 SQIVND, per germline (reference sequence). Unmatched junction bases numbered 6, after V lost 5 bases and J lost 3 bases. CDR3 in DNA: TGTGCCAGTAGTGTCTCGGGGACAGGGGGCTACAATGAGCAGTTCTTC. This gives the protein CASSVSGTGGYNEQFF.

In DNA, the CDR3 is TGTGCCAGCTCAGGGTCACGGGTAGGGGAGCCCCAGCATTTT. Translating gives CASSGSRVGEPQHF. The V and J genes are TRBV18 and TRBJ1-5, with TRBD1 as a possible D gene (5 bases). Between the trimmed V and J ends, which lost 5 bases and 8 bases, there was a span of 16 bases. The CDR3 runs 14 residues. Per the germline V gene, CDR1 is KGHSH and CDR2 is LQKENI. Looking up the rest from reference TRBV18 and TRBJ1-5 gives the full variable domain: NAGVMQNPRHLVRRRGQEARLRCSPMKGHSHVYWYRQLPEEGLKFMVYLQKENIIDESGMPKERFSAEFPKEGPSILRIQQVVRGDSAAYFCASSGSRVGEPQHFGDGTRLSIL.

This clone has a single count. The chain links TRBV9 to TRBJ2-1; no reliable D call. V shed 4 bases and J shed 2 bases, with 13 bases lying between them. CDR3 length: 15 residues. Germline CDR1 reads SGDLS; CDR2 reads YYNGEE. The CDR3 DNA reads TGTGCCAGCAGCTCTCAGACCCTGACCTACAATGAGCAGTTCTTC. Translation gives CASSSQTLTYNEQFF.

In this sample, this clone turned up a few times. The genes are TRBV5-1 and TRBJ1-1, with 10 bases identical to TRBD1. From germline, CDR1 is SGHRS and CDR2 YFSETQ. CDR3 length: 13 amino acids. The junction had 4 bases not matched to a gene; V was cut back by 0 bases and J by 11 bases. The CDR3 nucleotides are TGCGCCAGCAGCTTGGGACAGGGGGCGATGGCTTTCTTT. Translated, it gives CASSLGQGAMAFF.

V and J are TRBV28 and TRBJ1-5; 7 nucleotides align to TRBD1. This CDR3 is 16 amino acids long. Germline V lookup: CDR1 MDHEN, CDR2 SYDVKM. The V and J ends lost 0 bases and 9 bases, in that order; junction bases with no gene match: 11. The CDR3 nucleotides read TGTGCCAGCAGTTTATGGACAGGGAAGCTCCCAGGGCCCCAGCATTTT. This encodes CASSLWTGKLPGPQHF.

CDR3 nucleotides: TGTGCCAGCAGCCAAGGCCTCAGTTCCTACGAGCAGTACGTC. This sequence encodes CASSQGLSSYEQYV. The rearrangement uses TRBV3-1 (or the pseudogene TRBV3-2) and TRBJ2-7; no clear D. The germline CDR1 and CDR2 sequences are LGHDT and YNNKEL (reference sequence). The V end lost 1 base, the J end lost 1 base, and 8 bases lay between the germline ends. The CDR3 extends over 14 amino acids.

This chain joins TRBV29-1 and TRBJ1-4; D is ambiguous. The CDR3 totals 13 residues. Germline V gives CDR1 SQVTM, CDR2 ANQGSEA. Deletions cut 6 bases from V and 2 bases from J, with 10 bases between. CDR3 sequence (DNA): TGCAGCGTGAAGGGATCTACTAATGAAAAACTGTTTTTT. Protein product: CSVKGSTNEKLFF.

This clone has a handful of counts. V gene TRBV14 combines with J gene TRBJ2-7, with TRBD1 matching over 9 bases. The CDR3 covers 15 residues. CDR1 SGHDN and CDR2 FVKESK come from the germline V gene. V was pared by 4 bases and J by 0 bases, with 4 bases of the junction left unmatched. The CDR3 bases are TGTGCCAGCAGCCCCGGGACAGGGCTCTCCTACGAGCAGTACGTC. This encodes CASSPGTGLSYEQYV.

The rearrangement joins TRBV9 to TRBJ1-1; D gene ambiguous. Germline V lookup: CDR1 SGDLS, CDR2 YYNGEE. Trimming stripped 0 bases from V and 1 base from J, with 4 bases between. This CDR3 has 13 amino acids. Here the CDR3 DNA reads TGTGCCAGCAGCGTAGTCCCGAACACTGAAGCTTTCTTT. This translates into CASSVVPNTEAFF.

The rearrangement uses TRBV3-1 (or the pseudogene TRBV3-2) and TRBJ1-2; 7 bases are shared with TRBD1. The V gene's germline CDR1 is LGHDT and CDR2 YNNKEL (reference sequence). The trim removed 1 base at V and 3 bases at J, leaving 5 bases unmatched. The CDR3 sequence is 15 residues long. The CDR3 loop is CASSQGVQGYYGYTF. In DNA, the CDR3 is TGTGCCAGCAGCCAAGGGGTACAGGGGTACTATGGCTACACCTTC.

Comments on this clone: The junction does not match germline at one end; this may be a read error. J is TRBJ2-1 and V is TRBV24-1; D not certain. This CDR3 has 15 amino acids. Germline CDR1 and CDR2: KGHDR and SFDVKD. The CDR3 DNA sequence: TGTGCCACCGGTGACTCGACGATCTCCTACAATGAGCAGTTCTTC. Amino acids: CATGDSTISYNEQFF.

The chain recombines TRBV28 with TRBJ2-6; the D is unclear. This CDR3 has 16 amino acids. The V gene's germline CDR1 is MDHEN and CDR2 SYDVKM. Trimming left V 5 bases short and J 0 bases short, with 11 bases between. This CDR3 reads CASSPLGSSGANVLTF. Here the CDR3 DNA reads TGTGCCAGCAGTCCCCTTGGCAGCTCTGGGGCCAACGTCCTGACTTTC.

V and J are TRBV28 and TRBJ2-7, with D unclear. V was shortened by 6 bases and J by 5 bases, with 11 bases between the two germline ends. CDR3 length: 12 residues. The V gene's germline CDR1 is MDHEN and CDR2 SYDVKM. The CDR3 DNA is TGTGCCAGCAGCCAAATTGGGGACGAGCAGTACGTC. It translates to CASSQIGDEQYV.

The gene calls are TRBV5-4 and TRBJ1-1; possibly TRBD1 for D (6 bases). Germline-derived CDR1 and CDR2 are SGHNT and YYREEE (reference sequence). This CDR3 spans 16 amino acids. V was pared by 0 bases and J by 0 bases, with 12 bases between. The DNA of the CDR3 is TGTGCCAGCAGCTTGGGAGGGGGGCTGCTGAACACTGAAGCTTTCTTT. Its protein is CASSLGGGLLNTEAFF.

The genes are TRBV7-2 and TRBJ2-5; no clear D gene. CDR1 SGHTA and CDR2 FQGNSA come from the germline V gene. V was shortened by 2 bases and J by 2 bases, with 9 bases between the two germline ends. The CDR3 is 14 amino acids. In nucleotides, the CDR3 is TGTGCCAGCAGCTTATTGGGCTGGCAAGAGACCCAGTACTTC. The encoded protein is CASSLLGWQETQYF.

This clone was observed a handful of times. The chain combines TRBV5-1 with TRBJ1-1, with 7 nucleotides matching TRBD1. This CDR3 spans 14 amino acids. V dropped 6 bases and J dropped 6; count of bases not matched to a gene: 11. Germline values: CDR1 SGHRS, CDR2 YFSETQ. For the CDR3, the DNA is TGCGCCAGCAACCTTATGGGGCAGGGGGCTGAAGCTTTCTTT. This codes for CASNLMGQGAEAFF.

This clone was recorded once. This chain uses TRBV6-4 with TRBJ1-1, with D unresolved. CDR1 and CDR2 from the germline V gene are MRHNA and SNTAGT. V lost 6 bases, J lost 0 bases, and 11 bases lay in between. The CDR3 extends over 14 amino acids. The CDR3 is CASSQDGVNTEAFF. The CDR3 nucleotides read TGTGCCAGCAGCCAGGACGGAGTGAACACTGAAGCTTTCTTT.

V is TRBV3-1 (or the pseudogene TRBV3-2) and J is TRBJ2-7; weak D call: TRBD1 (6 bases). Per germline, CDR1 LGHDT and CDR2 YNNKEL (reference sequence). V was shortened by 6 bases and J by 0 bases, with 12 bases between the two germline ends. The CDR3 consists of 14 residues. DNA for the CDR3: TGTGCCAGCAGTCCCGGGACACACTCCTACGAGCAGTACGTC. Its protein is CASSPGTHSYEQYV.

The chain recombines TRBV30 with TRBJ1-3, with TRBD1 as a possible D gene (6 bases). V lost 2 bases to trimming and J lost 0 bases, with 11 bases between them. This CDR3 region has 15 residues. Germline V gene lookup returns CDR1 GTSNPN and CDR2 SVGIG (reference sequence). The CDR3 region is CAWSRTGNSGNTIYF. In nucleotides, the CDR3 is TGTGCCTGGAGTCGAACAGGGAACTCTGGAAACACCATATATTTT.

This clone showed up just a few times. The rearrangement links TRBV6-5 to TRBJ2-2; D assignment may be TRBD1 or TRBD2 (5 bases each). This CDR3 has 14 amino acids. V lost 6 bases and J 8 bases, leaving 16 bases between the germline ends. From germline, CDR1 is MNHEY and CDR2 SVGAGI. CDR3 sequence reads: CASSWDRVSGELFF. DNA of the CDR3: TGTGCCAGCAGCTGGGACCGGGTGTCTGGGGAGCTGTTTTTT.

This clone occurred a few times. The chain uses TRBV6-5 and TRBJ1-1, with TRBD1 matching 7 bases. CDR1 is MNHEY and CDR2 is SVGAGI in the germline V gene. The CDR3 contains 13 residues. Trimming at V came to 10 bases and at J to 0 bases, leaving 5 bases not matched to a gene. CDR3 coding DNA: TGTGCCATCAGACAGGGCCTGAACACTGAAGCTTTCTTT. Its translation: CAIRQGLNTEAFF.

A few counts support this clone. This chain links TRBV5-1 with TRBJ1-3, with D perhaps TRBD1 (5 bases). CDR1 and CDR2 (germline): SGHRS, YFSETQ. V shed 4 bases and J shed 0 bases, with 11 bases lying between them. The CDR3 runs 15 residues. The CDR3 coding sequence is TGCGCCAGCAGCCCGGGACCTAGCTCTGGAAACACCATATATTTT. Protein sequence: CASSPGPSSGNTIYF. Variable domain in full (rest from reference TRBV5-1 and TRBJ1-3): KAGVTQTPRYLIKTRGQQVTLSCSPISGHRSVSWYQQTPGQGLQFLFEYFSETQRNKGNFPGRFSGRQFSNSRSEMNVSTLELGDSALYLCASSPGPSSGNTIYFGEGSWLTVV.

The rearrangement links TRBV2 to TRBJ2-2; D call uncertain. Looked up from germline, CDR1 is SNHLY and CDR2 is FYNNEI. This CDR3 contains 14 residues. V was shortened by 4 bases and J by 1 base, with 7 bases between the two germline ends. CDR3 loop: CASSGEGNTGELFF. CDR3 DNA sequence: TGTGCCAGCAGTGGTGAAGGGAACACCGGGGAGCTGTTTTTT.

This clone was picked up one time. The rearrangement links TRBV29-1 to TRBJ2-1; no definite D call. Trimming pared 4 bases from V and 6 bases from J, leaving 10 bases between. CDR1 SQVTM and CDR2 ANQGSEA come from the germline V gene. The CDR3 totals 12 residues. CDR3 in amino acids: CSVGRQLNEQFF. In DNA form, the CDR3 reads TGCAGCGTTGGTAGGCAGCTCAATGAGCAGTTCTTC.